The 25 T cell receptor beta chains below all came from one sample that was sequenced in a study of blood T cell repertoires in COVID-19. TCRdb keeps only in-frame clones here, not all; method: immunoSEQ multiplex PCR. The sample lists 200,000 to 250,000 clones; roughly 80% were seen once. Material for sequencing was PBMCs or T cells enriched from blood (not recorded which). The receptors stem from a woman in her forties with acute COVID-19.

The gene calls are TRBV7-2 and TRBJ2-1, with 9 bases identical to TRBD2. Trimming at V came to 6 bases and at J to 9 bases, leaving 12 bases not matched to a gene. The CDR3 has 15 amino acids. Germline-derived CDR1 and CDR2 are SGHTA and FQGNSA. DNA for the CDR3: TGTGCCAGCAGTCCAATTAGCGGGAGACGGGGTGAGCAGTTCTTC. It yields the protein CASSPISGRRGEQFF.

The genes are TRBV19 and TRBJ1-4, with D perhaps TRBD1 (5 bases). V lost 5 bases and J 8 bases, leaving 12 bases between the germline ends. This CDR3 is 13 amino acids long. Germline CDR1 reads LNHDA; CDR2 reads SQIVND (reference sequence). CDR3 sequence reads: CASSGRDLEKLFF. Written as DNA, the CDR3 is TGTGCCAGTAGTGGCAGGGATCTAGAAAAACTGTTTTTT.

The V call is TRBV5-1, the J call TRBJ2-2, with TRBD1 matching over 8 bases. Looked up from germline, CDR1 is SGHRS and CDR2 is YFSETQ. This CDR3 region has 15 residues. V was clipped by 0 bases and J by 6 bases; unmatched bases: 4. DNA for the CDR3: TGCGCCAGCAGCTTGGTTCAGGGGGCGGCCGGGGAGCTGTTTTTT. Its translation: CASSLVQGAAGELFF. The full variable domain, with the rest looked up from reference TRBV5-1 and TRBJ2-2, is KAGVTQTPRYLIKTRGQQVTLSCSPISGHRSVSWYQQTPGQGLQFLFEYFSETQRNKGNFPGRFSGRQFSNSRSEMNVSTLELGDSALYLCASSLVQGAAGELFFGEGSRLTVL.

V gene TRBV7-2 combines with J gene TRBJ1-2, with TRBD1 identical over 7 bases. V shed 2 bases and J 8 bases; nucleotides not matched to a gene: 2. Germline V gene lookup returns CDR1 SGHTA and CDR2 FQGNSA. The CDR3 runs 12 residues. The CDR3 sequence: CASSLTGVGYTF. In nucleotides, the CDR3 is TGTGCCAGCAGCTTAACAGGGGTCGGCTACACCTTC.

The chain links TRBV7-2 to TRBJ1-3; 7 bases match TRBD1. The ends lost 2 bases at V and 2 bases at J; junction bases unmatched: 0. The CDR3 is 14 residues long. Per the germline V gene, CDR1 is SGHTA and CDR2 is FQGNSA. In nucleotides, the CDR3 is TGTGCCAGCAGCTTACAGGGGGCTGGAAACACCATATATTTT. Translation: CASSLQGAGNTIYF. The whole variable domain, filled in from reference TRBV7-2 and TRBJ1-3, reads GAGVSQSPSNKVTEKGKDVELRCDPISGHTALYWYRQSLGQGLEFLIYFQGNSAPDKSGLPSDRFSAERTGGSVSTLTIQRTQQEDSAVYLCASSLQGAGNTIYFGEGSWLTVV.

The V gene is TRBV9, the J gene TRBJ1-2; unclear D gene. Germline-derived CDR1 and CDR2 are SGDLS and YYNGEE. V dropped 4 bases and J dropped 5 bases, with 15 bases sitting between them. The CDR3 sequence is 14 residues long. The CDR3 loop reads CASSLSGGSYGYTF. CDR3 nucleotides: TGTGCCAGCAGCCTCTCCGGAGGATCATATGGCTACACCTTC.

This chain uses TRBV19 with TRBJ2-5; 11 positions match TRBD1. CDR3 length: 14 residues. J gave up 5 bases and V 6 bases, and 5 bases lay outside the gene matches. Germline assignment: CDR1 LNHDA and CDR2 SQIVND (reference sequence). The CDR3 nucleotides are TGTGCCAGTAGCCTCGGACAGGGGGCCGAGACCCAGTACTTC. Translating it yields CASSLGQGAETQYF.

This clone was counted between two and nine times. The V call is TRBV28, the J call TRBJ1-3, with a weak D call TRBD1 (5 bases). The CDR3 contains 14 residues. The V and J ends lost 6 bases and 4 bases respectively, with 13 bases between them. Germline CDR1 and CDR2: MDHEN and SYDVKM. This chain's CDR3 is CASSPQGAGNTIYF. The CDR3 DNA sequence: TGTGCCAGCAGCCCCCAGGGTGCAGGAAACACCATATATTTT. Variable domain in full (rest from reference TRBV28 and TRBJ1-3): DVKVTQSSRYLVKRTGEKVFLECVQDMDHENMFWYRQDPGLGLRLIYFSYDVKMKEKGDIPEGYSVSREKKERFSLILESASTNQTSMYLCASSPQGAGNTIYFGEGSWLTVV.

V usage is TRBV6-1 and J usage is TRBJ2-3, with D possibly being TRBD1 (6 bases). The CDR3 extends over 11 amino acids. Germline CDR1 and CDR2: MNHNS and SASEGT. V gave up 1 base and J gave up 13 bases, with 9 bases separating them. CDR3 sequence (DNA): TGTGCCAGCAGTGAAGGGTACAGGGAGTATTTT. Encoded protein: CASSEGYREYF.

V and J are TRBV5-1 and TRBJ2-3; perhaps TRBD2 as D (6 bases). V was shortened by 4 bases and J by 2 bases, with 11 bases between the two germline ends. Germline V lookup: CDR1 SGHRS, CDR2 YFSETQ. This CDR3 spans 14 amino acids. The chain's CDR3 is CASSLAGNTDTQYF. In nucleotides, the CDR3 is TGCGCCAGCAGCCTTGCGGGGAACACAGATACGCAGTATTTT.

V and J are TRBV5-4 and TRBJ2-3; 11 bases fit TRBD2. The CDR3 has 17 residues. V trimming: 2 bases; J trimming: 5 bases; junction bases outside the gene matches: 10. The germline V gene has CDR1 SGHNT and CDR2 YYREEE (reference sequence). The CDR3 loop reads CASSFYLSGGGQDTQYF. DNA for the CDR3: TGTGCCAGCAGCTTTTACCTTAGCGGGGGGGGCCAAGATACGCAGTATTTT.

The CDR3 DNA is TGTGCCAGCAGTTATACAGCGGCGAACACTGAAGCTTTCTTT. Residues: CASSYTAANTEAFF. V and J are TRBV6-5 and TRBJ1-1; D remains ambiguous. CDR3 length: 14 amino acids. Trimming shortened V by 3 bases and J by 1 base, and 9 bases separated the two germline ends. Germline V gives CDR1 MNHEY, CDR2 SVGAGI.

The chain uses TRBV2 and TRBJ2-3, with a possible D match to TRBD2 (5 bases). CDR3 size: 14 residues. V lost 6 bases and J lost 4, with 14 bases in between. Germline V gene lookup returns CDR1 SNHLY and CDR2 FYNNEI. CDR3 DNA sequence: TGTGCCAGCAGGGTTGGCCCCGGGGCAGATACGCAGTATTTT. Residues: CASRVGPGADTQYF.

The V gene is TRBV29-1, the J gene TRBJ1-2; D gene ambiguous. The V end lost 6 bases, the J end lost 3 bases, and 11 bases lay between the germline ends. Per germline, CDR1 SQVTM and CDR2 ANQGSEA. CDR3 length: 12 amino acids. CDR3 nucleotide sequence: TGCAGCGTCCAAACGAACTACTATGGCTACACCTTC. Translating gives CSVQTNYYGYTF.

CDR3 residues: CASSLVKGGYGYTF. In nucleotides, the CDR3 is TGTGCCAGCAGCTTGGTAAAGGGAGGTTATGGCTACACCTTC. The V gene is TRBV5-6, the J gene TRBJ1-2, with no clear D. V lost 0 bases and J lost 5, with 11 bases in between. From germline, CDR1 is SGHDT and CDR2 YYEEEE. The CDR3 has 14 amino acids.

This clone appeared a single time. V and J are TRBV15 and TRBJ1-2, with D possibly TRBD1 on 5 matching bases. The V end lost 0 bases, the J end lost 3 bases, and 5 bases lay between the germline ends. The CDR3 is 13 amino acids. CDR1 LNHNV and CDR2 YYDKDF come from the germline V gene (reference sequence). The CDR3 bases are TGTGCCACCAGCAGAGACAGGGACTATGGCTACACCTTC. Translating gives CATSRDRDYGYTF.

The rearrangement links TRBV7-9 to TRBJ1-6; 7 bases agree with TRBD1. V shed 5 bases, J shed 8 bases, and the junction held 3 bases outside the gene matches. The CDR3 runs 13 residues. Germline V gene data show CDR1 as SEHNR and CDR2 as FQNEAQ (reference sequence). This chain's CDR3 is CASSKDRDSPLHF. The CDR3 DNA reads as TGTGCCAGCAGCAAAGACAGGGATTCACCCCTCCACTTT.

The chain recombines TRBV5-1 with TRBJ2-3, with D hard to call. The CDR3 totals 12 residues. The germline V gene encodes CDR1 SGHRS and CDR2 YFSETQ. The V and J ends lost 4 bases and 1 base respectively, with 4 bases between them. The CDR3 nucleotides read TGCGCCAGCAGCACGGGCACAGATACGCAGTATTTT. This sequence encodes CASSTGTDTQYF.

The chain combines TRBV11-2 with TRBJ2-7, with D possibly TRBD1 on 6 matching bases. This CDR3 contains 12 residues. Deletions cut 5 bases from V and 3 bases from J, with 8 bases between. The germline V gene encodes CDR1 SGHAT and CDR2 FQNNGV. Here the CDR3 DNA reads TGTGCCAGCAGCCGGGACAACTACGAGCAGTACTTC. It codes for CASSRDNYEQYF.

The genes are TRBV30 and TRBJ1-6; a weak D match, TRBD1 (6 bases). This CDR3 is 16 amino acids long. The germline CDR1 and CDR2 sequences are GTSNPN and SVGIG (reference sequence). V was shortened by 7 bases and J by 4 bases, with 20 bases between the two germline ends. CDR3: CASNRPSRGYNSPLHF. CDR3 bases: TGTGCCTCCAACAGGCCATCGAGGGGGTATAATTCACCCCTCCACTTT.

This chain's CDR3 is CASSRIQGDYGYTF. In nucleotides, the CDR3 is TGCGCCAGCAGCCGCATACAGGGGGACTATGGCTACACCTTC. The chain combines TRBV4-3 with TRBJ1-2, with 8 bases that match TRBD1. The CDR3 has 14 amino acids. V lost 4 bases to trimming and J lost 3 bases; unmatched junction nucleotides: 4. CDR1 LGHNA and CDR2 YSLEER come from the germline V gene.

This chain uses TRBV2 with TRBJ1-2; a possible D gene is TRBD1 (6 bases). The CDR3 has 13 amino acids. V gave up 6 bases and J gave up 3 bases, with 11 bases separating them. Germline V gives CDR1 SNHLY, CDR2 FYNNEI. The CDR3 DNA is TGTGCCAGCAGCCTAGGACAGTACTATGGCTACACCTTC. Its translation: CASSLGQYYGYTF.

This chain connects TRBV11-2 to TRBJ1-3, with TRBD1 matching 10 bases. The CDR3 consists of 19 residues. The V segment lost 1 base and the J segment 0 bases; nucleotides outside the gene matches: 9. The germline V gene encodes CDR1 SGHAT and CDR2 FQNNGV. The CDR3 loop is CASSLVGTGVKGSGNTIYF. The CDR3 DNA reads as TGTGCCAGCAGCTTAGTTGGGACAGGGGTCAAGGGCTCTGGAAACACCATATATTTT.

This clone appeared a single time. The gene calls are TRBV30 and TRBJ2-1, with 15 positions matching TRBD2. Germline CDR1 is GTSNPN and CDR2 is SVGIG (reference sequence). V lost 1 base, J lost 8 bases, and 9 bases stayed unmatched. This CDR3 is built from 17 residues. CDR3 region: CAWSGGLAGGWYDEQFF. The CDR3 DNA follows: TGTGCCTGGAGTGGGGGACTAGCGGGAGGTTGGTACGATGAGCAGTTCTTC.

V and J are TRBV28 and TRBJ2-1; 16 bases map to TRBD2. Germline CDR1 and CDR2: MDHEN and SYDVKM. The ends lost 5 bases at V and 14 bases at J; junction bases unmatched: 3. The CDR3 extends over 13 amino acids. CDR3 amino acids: CASSTGTSGREFF. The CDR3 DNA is TGTGCCAGCAGTACCGGGACTAGCGGGAGGGAGTTCTTC.